This TCR beta chain was documented in a study of blood T cell repertoires in COVID-19. Study at large: Samples taken during acute and convalescent COVID-19 were collected in the United States, Italy and Spain. PBMCs, B-cell-depleted T cells, or T cells were the source of the cDNA or gDNA that made up the material.

Authors' processing steps: Nucleated cell counts were estimated from reference gene primer amplification. TCRdb's copy holds only in-frame clones and misses some; the assay was immunoSEQ multiplex PCR. Clone size and V and J calls were adopted from that table, with D and trimming inferred from the DNA. The sample consists of about 240,000 clones, over 65% of them appearing once. The clonotype comes from a woman older than 75 with acute or convalescent COVID-19. Sequencing input: peripheral blood.

CDR3 protein: CASSADRGTSPLHF. For the CDR3, the DNA is TGTGCCAGCAGTGCCGACAGGGGTACCTCACCCCTCCACTTT. The chain uses TRBV6-1 and TRBJ1-6; the match to TRBD1 covers 8 bases. Germline V gives CDR1 MNHNS, CDR2 SASEGT. V was clipped by 4 bases and J by 10 bases; unmatched bases: 6. There are 14 residues in the CDR3.